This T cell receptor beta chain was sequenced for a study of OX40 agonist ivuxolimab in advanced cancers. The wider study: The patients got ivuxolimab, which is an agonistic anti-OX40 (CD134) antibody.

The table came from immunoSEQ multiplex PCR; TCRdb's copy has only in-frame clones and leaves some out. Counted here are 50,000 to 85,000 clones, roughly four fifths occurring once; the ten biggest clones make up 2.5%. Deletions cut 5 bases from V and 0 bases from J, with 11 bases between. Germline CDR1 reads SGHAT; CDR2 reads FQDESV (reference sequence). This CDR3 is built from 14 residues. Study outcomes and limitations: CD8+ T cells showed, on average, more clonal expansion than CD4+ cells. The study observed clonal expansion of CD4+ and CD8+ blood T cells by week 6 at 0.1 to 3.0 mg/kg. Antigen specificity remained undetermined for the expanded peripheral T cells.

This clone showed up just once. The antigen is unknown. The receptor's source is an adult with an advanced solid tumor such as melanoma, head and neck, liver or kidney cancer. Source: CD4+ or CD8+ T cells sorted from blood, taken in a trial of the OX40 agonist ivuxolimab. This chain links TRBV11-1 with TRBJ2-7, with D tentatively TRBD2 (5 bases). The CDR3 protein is CASSRVGSSYEQYF. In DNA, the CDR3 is TGTGCCAGCAGCCGCGTTGGGAGCTCCTACGAGCAGTACTTC.